This TCR beta chain was captured in a study of blood T cell repertoires in COVID-19. The wider study: Sites in the United States, Italy and Spain provided acute and convalescent COVID-19 samples. Sources were T cells, B-cell-depleted T cells, or PBMCs; the material itself was cDNA or gDNA.

How the authors handled the data: By means of reference gene primer amplification, nucleated cell counts were estimated. Profiling relied on immunoSEQ multiplex PCR, and the TCRdb table lists in-frame clones only, not all of them. For V, J and clone size, that table is used; D and trimming come from the DNA. The sample lists 150,000 to 200,000 clones, 88% seen once, with approximately 9% in the top ten. Recovery meant two consecutive negative NP/OP PCR tests, professional clearance, or resolved symptoms. The TCR sequence derives from a woman under 30 who had recovered from COVID-19. The material sequenced was PBMCs or T cells enriched from blood (not recorded which).

In DNA form, the CDR3 reads TGTGCCAGTAGTCTAAGGACTAGCGGGGGGGGCACAGATACGCAGTATTTT. Translation gives CASSLRTSGGGTDTQYF. The chain recombines TRBV19 with TRBJ2-3; 15 nucleotides match TRBD2. The germline CDR1 and CDR2 sequences are LNHDA and SQIVND (reference sequence). Unmatched junction bases numbered 4, after V lost 5 bases and J lost 1 base. CDR3 size: 17 residues.